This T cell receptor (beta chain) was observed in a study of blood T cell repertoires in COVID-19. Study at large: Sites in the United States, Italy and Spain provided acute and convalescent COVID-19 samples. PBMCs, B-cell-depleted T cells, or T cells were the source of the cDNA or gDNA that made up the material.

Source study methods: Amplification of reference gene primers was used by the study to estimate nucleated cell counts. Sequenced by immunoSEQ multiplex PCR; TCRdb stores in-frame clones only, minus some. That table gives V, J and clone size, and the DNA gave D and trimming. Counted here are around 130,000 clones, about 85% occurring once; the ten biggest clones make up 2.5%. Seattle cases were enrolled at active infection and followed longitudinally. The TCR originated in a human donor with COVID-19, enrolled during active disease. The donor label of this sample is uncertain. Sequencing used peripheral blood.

DNA for the CDR3: TGTGCCAGTAGACTCACCGGGACTTCCACAGATACGCAGTATTTT. Translated: CASRLTGTSTDTQYF. The chain has TRBV19 and TRBJ2-3; D might be TRBD2 (6 bases). The length of the CDR3 is 15 residues. Germline CDR1 LNHDA, CDR2 SQIVND (reference sequence). V was trimmed by 6 bases and J by 2 bases, leaving 15 bases between them.